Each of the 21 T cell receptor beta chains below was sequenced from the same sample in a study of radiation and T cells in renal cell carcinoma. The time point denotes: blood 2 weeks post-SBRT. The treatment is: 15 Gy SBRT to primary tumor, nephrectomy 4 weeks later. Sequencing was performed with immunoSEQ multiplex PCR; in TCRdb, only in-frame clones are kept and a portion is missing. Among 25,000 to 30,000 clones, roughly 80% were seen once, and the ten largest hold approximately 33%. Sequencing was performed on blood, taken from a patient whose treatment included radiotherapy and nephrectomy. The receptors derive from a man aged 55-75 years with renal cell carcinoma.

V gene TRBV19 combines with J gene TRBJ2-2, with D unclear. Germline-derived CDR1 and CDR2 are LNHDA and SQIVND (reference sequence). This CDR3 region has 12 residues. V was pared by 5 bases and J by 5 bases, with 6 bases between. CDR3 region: CASSLRTGELFF. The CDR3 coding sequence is TGTGCCAGTAGTCTGCGAACCGGGGAGCTGTTTTTT.

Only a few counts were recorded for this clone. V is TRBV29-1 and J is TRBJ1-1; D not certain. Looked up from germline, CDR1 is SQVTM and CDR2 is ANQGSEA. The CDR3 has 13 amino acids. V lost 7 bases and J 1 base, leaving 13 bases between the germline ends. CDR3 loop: CSAVSSPNTEAFF. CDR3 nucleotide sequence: TGCAGCGCGGTCTCGTCCCCGAACACTGAAGCTTTCTTT.

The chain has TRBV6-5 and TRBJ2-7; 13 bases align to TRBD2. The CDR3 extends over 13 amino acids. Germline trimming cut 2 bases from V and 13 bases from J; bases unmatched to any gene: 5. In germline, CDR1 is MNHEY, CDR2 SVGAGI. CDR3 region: CASSYGLAGVYYF. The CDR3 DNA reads TGTGCCAGCAGTTACGGACTAGCGGGAGTTTATTACTTC.

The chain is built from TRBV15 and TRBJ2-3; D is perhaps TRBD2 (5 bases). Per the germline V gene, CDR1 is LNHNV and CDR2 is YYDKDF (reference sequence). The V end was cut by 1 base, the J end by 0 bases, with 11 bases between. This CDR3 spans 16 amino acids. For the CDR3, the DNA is TGTGCCACCAGCAGAGGGGCGGGCCTTAGCACAGATACGCAGTATTTT. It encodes CATSRGAGLSTDTQYF.

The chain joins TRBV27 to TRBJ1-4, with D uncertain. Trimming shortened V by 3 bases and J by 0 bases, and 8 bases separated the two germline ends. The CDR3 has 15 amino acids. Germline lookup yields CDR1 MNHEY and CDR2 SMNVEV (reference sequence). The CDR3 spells CASSLAASTNEKLFF. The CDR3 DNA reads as TGTGCCAGCAGTTTGGCGGCTTCAACTAATGAAAAACTGTTTTTT.

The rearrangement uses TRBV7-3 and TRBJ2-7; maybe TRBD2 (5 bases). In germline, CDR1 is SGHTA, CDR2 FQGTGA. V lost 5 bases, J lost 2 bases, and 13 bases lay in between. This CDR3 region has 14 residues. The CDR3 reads CASSALDGPYEQYF. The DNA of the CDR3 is TGTGCCAGCAGCGCACTAGACGGACCCTACGAGCAGTACTTC.

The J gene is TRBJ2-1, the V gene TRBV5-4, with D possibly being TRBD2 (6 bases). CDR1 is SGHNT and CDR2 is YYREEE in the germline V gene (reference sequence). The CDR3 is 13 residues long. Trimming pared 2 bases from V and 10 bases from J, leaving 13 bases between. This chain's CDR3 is CASSFGGKLEQFF. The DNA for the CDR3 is TGTGCCAGCAGCTTTGGGGGGAAGTTAGAGCAGTTCTTC.

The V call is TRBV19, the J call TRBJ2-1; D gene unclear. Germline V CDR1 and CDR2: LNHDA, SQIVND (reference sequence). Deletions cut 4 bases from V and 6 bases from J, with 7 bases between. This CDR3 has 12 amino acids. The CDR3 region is CASSTELNEQFF. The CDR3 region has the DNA TGTGCCAGTAGTACAGAACTCAATGAGCAGTTCTTC.

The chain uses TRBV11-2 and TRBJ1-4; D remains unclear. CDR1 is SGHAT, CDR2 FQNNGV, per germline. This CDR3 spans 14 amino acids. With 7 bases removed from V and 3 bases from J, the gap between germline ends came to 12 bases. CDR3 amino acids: CASTPEAANEKLFF. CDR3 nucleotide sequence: TGTGCCAGCACCCCGGAGGCGGCTAATGAAAAACTGTTTTTT.

The chain's CDR3 is CASSPMAGGNTIYF. The CDR3 nucleotides are TGTGCCAGTAGTCCCATGGCAGGTGGAAACACCATATATTTT. The genes are TRBV19 and TRBJ1-3, with D uncertain. Germline V gives CDR1 LNHDA, CDR2 SQIVND (reference sequence). The length of the CDR3 is 14 residues. V lost 5 bases and J 3 bases, leaving 11 bases between the germline ends.

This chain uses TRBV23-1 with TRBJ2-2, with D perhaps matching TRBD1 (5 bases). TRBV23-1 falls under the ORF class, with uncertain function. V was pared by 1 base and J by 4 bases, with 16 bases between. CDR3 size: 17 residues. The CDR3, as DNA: TGCGCCAGCAGTCAATTACGGCAGGGAAGTGGCACCGGGGAGCTGTTTTTT. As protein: CASSQLRQGSGTGELFF.

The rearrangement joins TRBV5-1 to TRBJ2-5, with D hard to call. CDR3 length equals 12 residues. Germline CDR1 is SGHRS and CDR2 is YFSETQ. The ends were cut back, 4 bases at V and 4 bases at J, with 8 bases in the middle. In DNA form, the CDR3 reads TGCGCCAGCAGCAAAGTAGGAGAGACCCAGTACTTC. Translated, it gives CASSKVGETQYF.

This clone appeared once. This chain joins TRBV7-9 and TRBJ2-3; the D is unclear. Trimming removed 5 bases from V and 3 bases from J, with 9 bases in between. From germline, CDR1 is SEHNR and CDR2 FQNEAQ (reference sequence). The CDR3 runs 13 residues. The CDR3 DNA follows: TGTGCCAGCAGCCCTATTCAAACAGATACGCAGTATTTT. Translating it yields CASSPIQTDTQYF. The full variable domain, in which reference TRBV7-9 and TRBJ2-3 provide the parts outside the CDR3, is DTGVSQNPRHKITKRGQNVTFRCDPISEHNRLYWYRQTLGQGPEFLTYFQNEAQLEKSRLLSDRFSAERPKGSFSTLEIQRTEQGDSAMYLCASSPIQTDTQYFGPGTRLTVL.

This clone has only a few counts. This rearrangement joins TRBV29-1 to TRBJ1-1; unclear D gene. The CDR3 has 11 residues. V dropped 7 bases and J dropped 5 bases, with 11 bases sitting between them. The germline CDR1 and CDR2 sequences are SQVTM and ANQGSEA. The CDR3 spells CSAIGVTEAFF. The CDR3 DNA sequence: TGCAGCGCTATTGGGGTAACTGAAGCTTTCTTT.

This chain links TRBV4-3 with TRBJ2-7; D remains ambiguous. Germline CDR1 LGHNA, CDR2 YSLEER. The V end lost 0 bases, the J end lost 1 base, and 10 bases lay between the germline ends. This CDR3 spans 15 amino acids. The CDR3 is CASSQEYSLSYEQYF. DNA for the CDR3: TGCGCCAGCAGCCAAGAATACAGTTTATCCTACGAGCAGTACTTC.

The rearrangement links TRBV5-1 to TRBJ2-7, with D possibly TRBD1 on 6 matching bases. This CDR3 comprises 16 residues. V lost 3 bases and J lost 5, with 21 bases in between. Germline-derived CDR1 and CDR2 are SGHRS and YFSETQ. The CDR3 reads CASSSAIQGRADEQYF. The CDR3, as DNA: TGCGCCAGCAGCTCGGCCATACAGGGTAGGGCCGACGAGCAGTACTTC.

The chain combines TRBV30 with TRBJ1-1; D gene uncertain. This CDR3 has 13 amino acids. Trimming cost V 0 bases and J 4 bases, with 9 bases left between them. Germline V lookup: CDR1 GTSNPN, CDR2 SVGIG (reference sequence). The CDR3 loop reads CAWSVLGTTEAFF. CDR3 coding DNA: TGTGCCTGGAGTGTATTGGGTACCACTGAAGCTTTCTTT.

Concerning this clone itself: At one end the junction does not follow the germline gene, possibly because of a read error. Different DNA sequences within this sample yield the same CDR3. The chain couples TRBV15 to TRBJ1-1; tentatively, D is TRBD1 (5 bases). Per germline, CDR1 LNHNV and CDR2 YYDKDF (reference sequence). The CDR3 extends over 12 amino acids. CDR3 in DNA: TGCGCCACCAGCAGAGAAACAGGAGAAGCCTTCTTT. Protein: CATSRETGEAFF.

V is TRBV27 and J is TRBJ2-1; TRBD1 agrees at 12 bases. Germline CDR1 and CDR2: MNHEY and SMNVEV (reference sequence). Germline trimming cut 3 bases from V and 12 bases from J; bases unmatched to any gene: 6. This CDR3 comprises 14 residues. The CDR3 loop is CASSFRDRGLGQFF. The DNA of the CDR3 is TGTGCCAGCAGTTTTCGGGACAGGGGGCTGGGGCAGTTCTTC.

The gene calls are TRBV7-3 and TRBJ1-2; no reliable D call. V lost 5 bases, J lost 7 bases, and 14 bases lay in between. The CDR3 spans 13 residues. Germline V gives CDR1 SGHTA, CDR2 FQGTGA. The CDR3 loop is CASSARGLGGYTF. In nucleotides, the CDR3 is TGTGCCAGCAGCGCCAGAGGGTTGGGTGGCTACACCTTC.

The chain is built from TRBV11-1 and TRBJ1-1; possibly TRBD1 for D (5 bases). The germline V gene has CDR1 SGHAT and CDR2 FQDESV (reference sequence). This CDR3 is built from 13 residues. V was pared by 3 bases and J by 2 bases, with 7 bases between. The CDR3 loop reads CASSLDINTEAFF. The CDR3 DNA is TGTGCCAGCAGCTTGGACATCAACACTGAAGCTTTCTTT.